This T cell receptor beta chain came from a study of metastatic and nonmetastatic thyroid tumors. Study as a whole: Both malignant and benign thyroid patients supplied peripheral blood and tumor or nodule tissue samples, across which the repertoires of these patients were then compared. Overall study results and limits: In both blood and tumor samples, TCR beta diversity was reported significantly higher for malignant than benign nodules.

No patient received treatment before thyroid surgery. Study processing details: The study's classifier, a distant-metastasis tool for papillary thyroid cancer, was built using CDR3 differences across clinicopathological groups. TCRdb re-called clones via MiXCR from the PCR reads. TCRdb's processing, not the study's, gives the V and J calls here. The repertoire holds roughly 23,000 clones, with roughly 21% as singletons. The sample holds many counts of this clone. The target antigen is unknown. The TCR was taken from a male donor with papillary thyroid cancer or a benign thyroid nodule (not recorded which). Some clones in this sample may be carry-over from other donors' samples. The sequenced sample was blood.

The CDR3 sequence is CAISDGESSLFYYGYTF. The CDR3 bases are TGTGCCATCAGTGATGGTGAATCCTCCCTCTTCTACTATGGCTACACCTTC. The chain joins TRBV10-3 to TRBJ1-2; no clear D gene. Trimming pared 3 bases from V and 3 bases from J, leaving 20 bases between. This CDR3 region has 17 residues. The germline V gene encodes CDR1 ENHRY and CDR2 SYGVKD.